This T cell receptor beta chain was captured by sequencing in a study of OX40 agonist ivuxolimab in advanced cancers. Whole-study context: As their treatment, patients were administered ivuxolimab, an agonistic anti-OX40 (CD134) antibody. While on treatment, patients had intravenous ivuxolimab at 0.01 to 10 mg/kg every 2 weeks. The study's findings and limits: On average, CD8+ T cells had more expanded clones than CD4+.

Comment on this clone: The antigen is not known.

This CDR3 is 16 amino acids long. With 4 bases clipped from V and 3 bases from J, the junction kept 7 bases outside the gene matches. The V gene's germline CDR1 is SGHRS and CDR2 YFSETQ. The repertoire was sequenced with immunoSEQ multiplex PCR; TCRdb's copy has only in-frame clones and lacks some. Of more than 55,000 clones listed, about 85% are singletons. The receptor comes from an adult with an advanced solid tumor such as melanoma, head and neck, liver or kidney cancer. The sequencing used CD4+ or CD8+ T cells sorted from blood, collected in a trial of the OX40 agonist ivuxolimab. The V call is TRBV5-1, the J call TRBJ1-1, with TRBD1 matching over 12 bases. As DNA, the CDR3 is TGCGCCAGCAGCATCGGGACAGGGGGCGTGTACACTGAAGCTTTCTTT. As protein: CASSIGTGGVYTEAFF.